One and the same sample provided the 29 T cell receptor beta chains below, sequenced in a study of tumor-infiltrating lymphocytes in glioblastoma multiforme. TCR beta libraries were built from RNA through three nested multiplex PCR rounds using modified ARM-PCR. A single record per CDR3 protein comes from TCRdb applying MiXCR to the multiplex PCR reads. Here the sample spans tens of thousands of distinct CDR3 sequences, roughly 64% being singletons. The sequenced sample consisted of brain tumor tissue. The receptor set was obtained from a male donor with glioblastoma.

A note on this clonotype: A single base separates this from a much larger clone, so it may be a read error. The V gene is TRBV28, the J gene TRBJ2-1; TRBD2 aligns across 7 bases. The CDR3 is made up of 15 amino acids. Germline CDR1 reads MDHEN; CDR2 reads SYDVKM. The CDR3 spells CASSFAGVNYNERFF. In DNA form, the CDR3 reads TGTGCCAGCAGTTTTGCGGGAGTGAACTACAATGAGCGGTTCTTC.

In the case of this clonotype: The CDR3 end shows no conserved phenylalanine or tryptophan, and so a read error is likely. The V and J genes are TRBV11-2 and TRBJ2-7; maybe TRBD1 (6 bases). The CDR3 spans 14 residues. Looked up from germline, CDR1 is SGHAT and CDR2 is FQNNGV. The CDR3 nucleotides are TGTGCCAGCAGCATAGATCGGACAGACTACGAGCAGTACCTC. It is translated as CASSIDRTDYEQYL.

In nucleotides, the CDR3 is TGTGCCAGCAGCCTAGGACTAGCGAGAGACCTCGATGAGCAGTTCTTC. Its protein product is CASSLGLARDLDEQFF. V usage is TRBV7-9 and J usage is TRBJ2-1; 9 positions match TRBD2. The V segment lost 5 bases and the J segment 8 bases; nucleotides outside the gene matches: 13. Germline CDR1 SEHNR, CDR2 FQNEAQ (reference sequence). This CDR3 has 16 amino acids.

The count of this clonotype is one. This chain connects TRBV20-1 to TRBJ2-2; 12 bases agree with TRBD2. This CDR3 is 16 amino acids long. V was clipped by 3 bases and J by 2 bases; unmatched bases: 4. Per germline, CDR1 DFQATT and CDR2 SNEGSKA (reference sequence). The CDR3 loop is CSARASGRGNTGELFF. In DNA form, the CDR3 reads TGCAGTGCTAGGGCTAGCGGGAGGGGTAACACCGGGGAGCTGTTTTTT.

This chain uses TRBV11-3 with TRBJ2-2, with D perhaps being TRBD1 or TRBD2 (5 bases each). Trimming shortened V by 5 bases and J by 10 bases, and 20 bases separated the two germline ends. Germline V gene sequence: CDR1 SGHNT, CDR2 YENEEA. This CDR3 region has 15 residues. CDR3 sequence reads: CASSRRGAQAEELFF. The CDR3 DNA reads TGTGCCAGCAGCCGTAGAGGGGCCCAGGCCGAGGAGCTGTTTTTT.

The sample holds many counts of this clonotype. The gene calls are TRBV5-4 and TRBJ1-6, with 10 bases fitting TRBD1. This CDR3 has 14 amino acids. Trimming removed 3 bases from V and 10 bases from J; junction bases left unmatched: 4. Germline values: CDR1 SGHNT, CDR2 YYREEE (reference sequence). The CDR3 sequence is CASSSGQGLSPLHF. The CDR3 bases are TGTGCCAGCAGCTCGGGACAGGGGTTATCACCCCTCCACTTT. Supplemented by reference TRBV5-4 and TRBJ1-6, the full variable domain reads ETGVTQSPTHLIKTRGQQVTLRCSSQSGHNTVSWYQQALGQGPQFIFQYYREEENGRGNFPPRFSGLQFPNYSSELNVNALELDDSALYLCASSSGQGLSPLHFGNGTRLTVT.

This clonotype was counted ten times or more. The chain uses TRBV20-1 and TRBJ2-3; no clear D. Germline-derived CDR1 and CDR2 are DFQATT and SNEGSKA (reference sequence). The length of the CDR3 is 11 residues. V lost 8 bases and J lost 6, with 12 bases in between. CDR3 bases: TGCAGTACCATTAAAGTTGATACGCAGTATTTT. Protein: CSTIKVDTQYF.

Notes on this clonotype: Germline and junction disagree at one end, which may indicate a read error. V gene TRBV20-1 combines with J gene TRBJ1-6, with 9 bases lining up with TRBD1. Germline V lookup: CDR1 DFQATT, CDR2 SNEGSKA (reference sequence). The CDR3 totals 14 residues. Written as DNA, the CDR3 is TGCAGTGCGGGTCATGGACAGGGGAATTCACTCCTCCACTTT. Translated, it gives CSAGHGQGNSLLHF.

Remarks on this clonotype: The conserved phenylalanine or tryptophan is not found at the CDR3 terminus, so this likely reflects a read error. The chain carries TRBV30 and TRBJ1-5; the D gene is possibly TRBD1 (6 bases). Trimming cost V 0 bases and J 0 bases, with 15 bases left between them. The CDR3 extends over 17 amino acids. In germline, CDR1 is GTSNPN, CDR2 SVGIG (reference sequence). The CDR3 nucleotides are TGTGCCTGGAGTGTCCCCTCGTCACAGGGTAGCAATCAGCCCCAGCATTTG. Translation: CAWSVPSSQGSNQPQHL.

The chain joins TRBV20-1 to TRBJ2-3; TRBD2 aligns across 14 bases. Germline CDR1 and CDR2: DFQATT and SNEGSKA (reference sequence). The CDR3 sequence is 20 residues long. J lost 0 bases, V lost 1 base, and 12 bases had no gene match. In DNA form, the CDR3 reads TGCAGTGCTAGAGTTTTGAGGAGGACTAGCGGGAGGCGTAGCACAGATACGCAGTATTTT. Protein sequence: CSARVLRRTSGRRSTDTQYF.

As concerns this clonotype: The junction departs from germline at one end; a sequencing error may be responsible. The chain carries TRBV20-1 and TRBJ2-1; tentatively, D is TRBD1 or TRBD2 (5 bases each). CDR3 length: 15 amino acids. The germline CDR1 and CDR2 sequences are DFQATT and SNEGSKA (reference sequence). CDR3 in DNA: TGCAGTGCTAGAGACGGGGCGGACCCTTACAATGAGCAGCTCTTC. Amino acid sequence: CSARDGADPYNEQLF.

The rearrangement joins TRBV20-1 to TRBJ2-2; the D gene is possibly TRBD2 (6 bases). The V end lost 0 bases, the J end lost 4 bases, and 15 bases lay between the germline ends. Germline loops: CDR1 DFQATT, CDR2 SNEGSKA (reference sequence). The CDR3 has 16 amino acids. The CDR3 spells CSARDIGTSITGELFF. The DNA of the CDR3 is TGCAGTGCTAGAGATATTGGAACTAGCATCACCGGGGAGCTGTTTTTT.

The chain combines TRBV12-3 or TRBV12-4 with TRBJ1-1; 8 bases are shared with TRBD1. Losses at the gene ends were 6 bases for V and 0 bases for J; bases not matched to a gene: 9. This CDR3 has 16 residues. The CDR3 loop is CASRSDRGRLNTEAFF. The CDR3 nucleotides read TGTGCCAGCAGGAGTGACAGGGGCCGGCTGAACACTGAAGCTTTCTTT.

Many counts were recorded for this clonotype. V usage is TRBV10-3 and J usage is TRBJ2-7; TRBD1 aligns across 7 bases. Looked up from germline, CDR1 is ENHRY and CDR2 is SYGVKD. The CDR3 runs to 13 residues. The V segment lost 7 bases and the J segment 3 bases; nucleotides outside the gene matches: 6. Here the CDR3 DNA reads TGTGCCATCACACCGGGACAGCTCTACGAGCAGTACTTC. It specifies CAITPGQLYEQYF.

A word on this clonotype: A much larger clone differs from this one at a single base, so this may be a read error. The CDR3 spells CASLKGTAHYEQYF. CDR3 in DNA: TGTGCCAGCTTAAAAGGGACAGCCCACTACGAGCAGTACTTC. The chain links TRBV28 to TRBJ2-7; 7 bases match TRBD1. Per germline, CDR1 MDHEN and CDR2 SYDVKM. CDR3 length: 14 amino acids. V lost 8 bases to trimming and J lost 3 bases; unmatched junction nucleotides: 10. The full variable domain, in which reference TRBV28 and TRBJ2-7 provide the parts outside the CDR3, is DVKVTQSSRYLVKRTGEKVFLECVQDMDHENMFWYRQDPGLGLRLIYFSYDVKMKEKGDIPEGYSVSREKKERFSLILESASTNQTSMYLCASLKGTAHYEQYFGPGTRLTVT.

With respect to this clonotype: Its ends do not fully match the called genes, so a read error is possible. This sequence joins TRBV6-5 and TRBJ2-7, with D unresolved. The CDR3 has 15 amino acids. Germline CDR1 is MNHEY and CDR2 is SVGAGI. CDR3 in amino acids: CASSNSLHQAHEQYF. The CDR3 nucleotides read TGTGCAAGCAGTAACTCCCTACATCAGGCCCACGAGCAGTACTTC.

This sequence joins TRBV7-9 and TRBJ2-5; D may be TRBD2 (6 bases). Germline V gene data show CDR1 as SEHNR and CDR2 as FQNEAQ (reference sequence). Trimming stripped 5 bases from V and 9 bases from J, with 25 bases between. The CDR3 consists of 16 residues. CDR3 nucleotide sequence: TGTGCCAGCAGCCCCCCATTCAGGCGGCAGGGCGGGGCCCAGTACTTC. This translates into CASSPPFRRQGGAQYF.

V gene TRBV20-1 combines with J gene TRBJ1-1, with 7 nucleotides matching TRBD1. The germline gives CDR1 DFQATT, CDR2 SNEGSKA (reference sequence). Trimming cost V 3 bases and J 10 bases; bases outside gene matches: 11. This CDR3 is built from 13 residues. The CDR3 region has the DNA TGCAGTGCTAGTTCGACAGGGCGGGATGGAGCTTTCTTT. Its translation: CSASSTGRDGAFF.

This clonotype appeared many times. This chain connects TRBV30 to TRBJ1-4; D ambiguous. CDR1 and CDR2 (germline): GTSNPN, SVGIG (reference sequence). The CDR3 covers 14 residues. Trimming pared 0 bases from V and 6 bases from J, leaving 11 bases between. CDR3 in DNA: TGTGCCTGGAGTGTACCTGACGGATATGAAAAACTGTTTTTT. Protein product: CAWSVPDGYEKLFF.

The V call is TRBV10-3, the J call TRBJ2-1, with a weak D call TRBD2 (5 bases). Trimming cost V 6 bases and J 7 bases, with 19 bases left between them. The CDR3 extends over 15 amino acids. Germline V gene lookup returns CDR1 ENHRY and CDR2 SYGVKD. CDR3 bases: TGTGCCATCAGCCAGGTGACTATGTCGTCGAATGAGCAGTTCTTC. Its translation is CAISQVTMSSNEQFF.

The gene calls are TRBV12-3 or TRBV12-4 and TRBJ2-4, with 8 bases identical to TRBD1. The ends lost 5 bases at V and 7 bases at J; junction bases unmatched: 7. This CDR3 contains 14 residues. The DNA of the CDR3 is TGTGCCAGCAGTACCCAGGGGGCGGTGAACATTCAGTACTTC. Translating gives CASSTQGAVNIQYF.

With respect to this clonotype: Mismatch with germline at one junction end may stem from a read error. The chain joins TRBV14 to TRBJ2-2; possibly TRBD2 for D (5 bases). Germline CDR1 reads SGHDN; CDR2 reads FVKESK. The CDR3 totals 16 residues. The chain's CDR3 is CASSPRLLIRAGKLFF. CDR3 sequence (DNA): TGTGCCAGCAGCCCGAGACTACTAATCCGGGCCGGGAAGCTGTTTTTT. Full variable domain (rest looked up from reference TRBV14 and TRBJ2-2): EAGVTQFPSHSVIEKGQTVTLRCDPISGHDNLYWYRRVMGKEIKFLLHFVKESKQDESGMPNNRFLAERTGGTYSTLKVQPAELEDSGVYFCASSPRLLIRAGKLFFGEGSRLTVL.

The J gene is TRBJ1-1, the V gene TRBV29-1; possible D gene TRBD1, 5 bases. Germline CDR1 and CDR2: SQVTM and ANQGSEA. V gave up 3 bases and J gave up 8 bases, with 16 bases separating them. The CDR3 covers 13 residues. The CDR3 region has the DNA TGCAGCGTTGACCAGGGAATTGGCATCGAAGCTTTCTTT. This encodes CSVDQGIGIEAFF.

This clonotype appeared a few times. Lacking the conserved final phenylalanine or tryptophan, this CDR3 likely reflects a read error. The chain employs TRBV6-1 and TRBJ2-2; 8 bases match TRBD2. The CDR3 runs to 16 residues. Germline CDR1 and CDR2: MNHNS and SASEGT. V dropped 7 bases and J dropped 7; count of bases not matched to a gene: 14. The CDR3 region has the DNA TGTGCCAGCAAATTGGCTGCGGGAGGAAGTAACGGGGAGCTGTTTCTT. Its translation: CASKLAAGGSNGELFL.

This clonotype came up a few times. A much larger clone differs by one base, so this may be a read error. The chain couples TRBV14 to TRBJ2-1, with 13 positions matching TRBD2. Germline CDR1 is SGHDN and CDR2 is FVKESK. The CDR3 spans 14 residues. This chain's CDR3 is CASIQLGLAGIQFF. CDR3 nucleotides: TGTGCCAGCATCCAACTGGGACTAGCGGGAATTCAGTTCTTC.

In the case of this clonotype: Since a much larger clone is just one base distant, this may be a read error. The chain links TRBV28 to TRBJ1-1; tentatively, D is TRBD1 (5 bases). This CDR3 spans 11 amino acids. CDR1 and CDR2 (germline): MDHEN, SYDVKM. Trimming took off 4 bases at V and 9 bases at J, with 9 bases between the two ends. The CDR3: CASSWGSQAFF. CDR3 DNA sequence: TGTGCCAGCAGTTGGGGGTCCCAAGCTTTCTTT.

This clonotype was observed a single time. The J gene is TRBJ2-3, the V gene TRBV6-5; D unclear. From germline, CDR1 is MNHEY and CDR2 SVGAGI. The CDR3 runs to 14 residues. Trimming took 7 bases from V and 4 from J, leaving 15 bases between them. The CDR3 coding sequence is TGTGCCAGCACCCTGAGTTCGGGTGCAGATACGCAGTATTTT. Amino acids: CASTLSSGADTQYF.

Many counts were recorded for this clonotype. The V and J genes are TRBV10-3 and TRBJ1-4; no firm D call. Germline CDR1 is ENHRY and CDR2 is SYGVKD. V was shortened by 7 bases and J by 8 bases, with 17 bases between the two germline ends. The CDR3 totals 14 residues. The CDR3 is CAIIAGQQSEKLFF. The CDR3 DNA reads as TGTGCCATCATAGCCGGGCAGCAGAGCGAAAAACTGTTTTTT.

The J gene is TRBJ2-2, the V gene TRBV11-2; TRBD2 agrees at 7 bases. Per germline, CDR1 SGHAT and CDR2 FQNNGV. This CDR3 is 20 amino acids long. The CDR3 sequence is CASSPSFGQELAVNTGELFF. CDR3 coding DNA: TGTGCTAGCTCCCCCTCATTCGGCCAAGAGCTAGCGGTAAACACCGGGGAGCTGTTTTTT. Supplemented by reference TRBV11-2 and TRBJ2-2, the full variable domain reads EAGVAQSPRYKIIEKRQSVAFWCNPISGHATLYWYQQILGQGPKLLIQFQNNGVVDDSQLPKDRFSAERLKGVDSTLKIQPAKLEDSAVYLCASSPSFGQELAVNTGELFFGEGSRLTVL.